This T cell receptor beta chain comes out of a study of quantifying T cell responses using KT2 cells. On the study more broadly: cDNA was made from DNase-treated RNA using alpha and beta constant primers.

Known numbers of the T cell clone KT2 were added to PBMC. A range of KT2-to-PBMC ratios was made using fixed PBMC numbers. The length of the CDR3 is 14 residues. Germline CDR1 reads KGHDR; CDR2 reads SFDVKD. The trim removed 2 bases at V and 8 bases at J, leaving 6 bases unmatched. General study points: KT2 sequence counts showed saturation when very many KT2 cells were spiked in. Detection of KT2 sequences held at the lowest tested level, about one cell per 100,000 PBMC.

An oligo carrying a UMI was ligated to the cDNA 3' end. First-round PCR used around 4 cycles and beta primers RC1.1 and RC1.2 covering TRBC1 and TRBC2. Each CDR3 protein is one row after TCRdb ran MiXCR on the UMI-ligation and nested PCR reads. In the table there are 40,000 to 50,000 distinct CDR3 sequences, about a sixth of which are singletons. A remark on this clonotype: As yet, its antigen is unknown.

The rearrangement uses TRBV24-1 and TRBJ1-2; 8 bases map to TRBD1. Sequencing was performed on PBMCs spiked with cells of the T cell clone KT2. This TCR derives from a human donor. CDR3 in amino acids: CATSDSTTGEGYTF. CDR3 nucleotide sequence: TGTGCCACCAGTGATTCAACGACAGGGGAAGGCTACACCTTC.